The next 16 T cell receptor beta chains were all read from a single sample in a study of blood T cell repertoires in COVID-19. Assay: immunoSEQ multiplex PCR; the TCRdb copy retains only in-frame clones and omits some. The table has about 23,000 clones, about 72% seen once. What was sequenced was peripheral blood. Every receptor here comes from a woman over 75 with acute or convalescent COVID-19.

This clone has a single count. The chain has TRBV7-9 and TRBJ2-1; TRBD2 matches at 15 bases. V shed 4 bases, J shed 6 bases, and the junction held 10 bases outside the gene matches. Germline values: CDR1 SEHNR, CDR2 FQNEAQ (reference sequence). CDR3 length equals 18 residues. The CDR3: CASSSGLAGGPRGNEQFF. The CDR3 DNA reads as TGTGCCAGCAGCTCCGGACTAGCGGGGGGGCCGCGGGGCAATGAGCAGTTCTTC.

This clone was counted between two and nine times. The chain has TRBV5-4 and TRBJ1-1, with TRBD1 matching over 9 bases. The germline gives CDR1 SGHNT, CDR2 YYREEE (reference sequence). V shed 1 base and J 1 base; nucleotides not matched to a gene: 2. The CDR3 is 15 amino acids. CDR3 sequence reads: CASSLPGQGNTEAFF. Written as DNA, the CDR3 is TGTGCCAGCAGCTTGCCGGGACAGGGGAACACTGAAGCTTTCTTT.

The gene calls are TRBV27 and TRBJ1-1; D gene unclear. The CDR3 has 12 amino acids. CDR1 and CDR2 from the germline V gene are MNHEY and SMNVEV (reference sequence). V was trimmed by 6 bases and J by 4 bases, leaving 9 bases between them. CDR3: CASRASSTEAFF. The CDR3 region has the DNA TGTGCCAGCAGAGCGAGTAGCACTGAAGCTTTCTTT.

The V and J genes are TRBV30 and TRBJ1-2; 7 nucleotides agree with TRBD1. V shed 2 bases and J 6 bases; nucleotides not matched to a gene: 15. The CDR3 runs 16 residues. CDR1 and CDR2 from the germline V gene are GTSNPN and SVGIG (reference sequence). This CDR3 is CAWSRAGGKFLDGYTF. CDR3 DNA sequence: TGTGCCTGGAGTAGGGCAGGGGGTAAGTTCCTTGATGGCTACACCTTC.

V usage is TRBV10-3 and J usage is TRBJ2-3; TRBD2 is a possible D gene (6 bases). This CDR3 has 13 residues. Germline CDR1 ENHRY, CDR2 SYGVKD. With 9 bases removed from V and 2 bases from J, the gap between germline ends came to 12 bases. The CDR3 protein is CAIAGLNTDTQYF. The CDR3 DNA reads as TGTGCCATTGCGGGACTCAACACAGATACGCAGTATTTT.

This clone has only one observation. CDR3 sequence (DNA): TGTGCCAGCAGCGTGGTAGCGGCTGTGGGGGAGCAGTACTTC. Translated, it gives CASSVVAAVGEQYF. V and J are TRBV7-2 and TRBJ2-7; weak D call: TRBD2 (6 bases). CDR1 is SGHTA, CDR2 FQGNSA, per germline. This CDR3 is 14 amino acids long. Trimming pared 5 bases from V and 7 bases from J, leaving 18 bases between. Full variable domain (missing parts from reference TRBV7-2 and TRBJ2-7): GAGVSQSPSNKVTEKGKDVELRCDPISGHTALYWYRQSLGQGLEFLIYFQGNSAPDKSGLPSDRFSAERTGGSVSTLTIQRTQQEDSAVYLCASSVVAAVGEQYFGPGTRLTVT.

The CDR3 region is CATSPLREGDLYF. In DNA form, the CDR3 reads TGTGCCACCAGCCCCTTGCGGGAGGGGGATTTATACTTC. The V gene is TRBV15, the J gene TRBJ2-7, with 9 bases lining up with TRBD2. The CDR3 consists of 13 residues. After removal of 5 bases from V and 13 bases from J, the junction contained 12 bases not matched to a gene. In germline, CDR1 is LNHNV, CDR2 YYDKDF (reference sequence).

This chain links TRBV7-2 with TRBJ2-3; 8 bases are a match to TRBD2. CDR3 length: 15 amino acids. Per germline, CDR1 SGHTA and CDR2 FQGNSA. V lost 6 bases to trimming and J lost 0 bases; unmatched junction nucleotides: 5. The DNA for the CDR3 is TGTGCCAGCAGGGCAGGCGGGAGGAGCACAGATACGCAGTATTTT. This sequence encodes CASRAGGRSTDTQYF. Combining the CDR3 with reference TRBV7-2 and TRBJ2-3 gives the whole variable domain GAGVSQSPSNKVTEKGKDVELRCDPISGHTALYWYRQSLGQGLEFLIYFQGNSAPDKSGLPSDRFSAERTGGSVSTLTIQRTQQEDSAVYLCASRAGGRSTDTQYFGPGTRLTVL.

This rearrangement joins TRBV11-2 to TRBJ2-5; no clear D gene. The V gene's germline CDR1 is SGHAT and CDR2 FQNNGV. This CDR3 has 14 residues. Trimming shortened V by 1 base and J by 10 bases, and 16 bases separated the two germline ends. The CDR3 nucleotides are TGTGCCAGCAGCTTAGTTCAGGCCCCGCCGTACCAGTACTTC. Its translation: CASSLVQAPPYQYF.

Many counts were recorded for this clone. This sequence joins TRBV7-9 and TRBJ1-3, with D hard to call. V lost 2 bases to trimming and J lost 0 bases, with 14 bases between them. From germline, CDR1 is SEHNR and CDR2 FQNEAQ (reference sequence). The length of the CDR3 is 17 residues. The CDR3 here is CASSLPVTVHSGNTIYF. DNA of the CDR3: TGTGCCAGCAGCTTACCAGTAACAGTTCACTCTGGAAACACCATATATTTT.

The CDR3 DNA sequence: TGTGCCAGCAGCTTGGTCGGGAGGGAAGCTTTCTTT. Amino acids: CASSLVGREAFF. V gene TRBV5-8 combines with J gene TRBJ1-1; the D is unclear. V was trimmed by 0 bases and J by 8 bases, leaving 8 bases between them. The CDR3 extends over 12 amino acids. Germline V gene data show CDR1 as SGHTS and CDR2 as YDEGEE.

The genes are TRBV4-1 and TRBJ2-7; 8 positions agree with TRBD2. Germline trimming cut 4 bases from V and 4 bases from J; bases unmatched to any gene: 9. Germline V CDR1 and CDR2: MGHRA, YSYEKL. This CDR3 is built from 15 residues. CDR3 coding DNA: TGCGCCAGCAGCCCAGGGTCGGGGGGGAAGTACGAGCAGTACTTC. It encodes CASSPGSGGKYEQYF.

This clone was found a few times. This chain links TRBV5-4 with TRBJ2-5; 7 bases match TRBD2. Losses at the gene ends were 0 bases for V and 1 base for J; bases not matched to a gene: 6. The germline CDR1 and CDR2 sequences are SGHNT and YYREEE (reference sequence). The CDR3 contains 16 residues. The CDR3 reads CASSLAGLAAQETQYF. The CDR3 region has the DNA TGTGCCAGCAGCTTGGCCGGGCTAGCGGCCCAAGAGACCCAGTACTTC.

This rearrangement joins TRBV9 to TRBJ1-6; D gene unclear. Deletions cut 1 base from V and 9 bases from J, with 11 bases between. Germline assignment: CDR1 SGDLS and CDR2 YYNGEE. The CDR3 is 14 residues long. The CDR3 DNA is TGTGCCAGCAGCGTAAGGGCCGAGGGTTCACCCCTCCACTTT. Amino acid sequence: CASSVRAEGSPLHF.

The chain is built from TRBV2 and TRBJ2-3; 7 positions match TRBD2. The V and J ends lost 8 bases and 3 bases, in that order; junction bases with no gene match: 8. CDR3 size: 14 residues. The V gene's germline CDR1 is SNHLY and CDR2 FYNNEI. CDR3 in amino acids: CASLLAIRTDTQYF. The CDR3 bases are TGTGCCAGCTTACTAGCGATAAGGACAGATACGCAGTATTTT.

This chain uses TRBV2 with TRBJ1-1; possibly TRBD1 for D (6 bases). V was pared by 6 bases and J by 0 bases, with 8 bases between. The CDR3 runs to 13 residues. Germline-derived CDR1 and CDR2 are SNHLY and FYNNEI. The CDR3 DNA sequence: TGTGCCAGCAGAGGACAGATGAACACTGAAGCTTTCTTT. Amino acids: CASRGQMNTEAFF.